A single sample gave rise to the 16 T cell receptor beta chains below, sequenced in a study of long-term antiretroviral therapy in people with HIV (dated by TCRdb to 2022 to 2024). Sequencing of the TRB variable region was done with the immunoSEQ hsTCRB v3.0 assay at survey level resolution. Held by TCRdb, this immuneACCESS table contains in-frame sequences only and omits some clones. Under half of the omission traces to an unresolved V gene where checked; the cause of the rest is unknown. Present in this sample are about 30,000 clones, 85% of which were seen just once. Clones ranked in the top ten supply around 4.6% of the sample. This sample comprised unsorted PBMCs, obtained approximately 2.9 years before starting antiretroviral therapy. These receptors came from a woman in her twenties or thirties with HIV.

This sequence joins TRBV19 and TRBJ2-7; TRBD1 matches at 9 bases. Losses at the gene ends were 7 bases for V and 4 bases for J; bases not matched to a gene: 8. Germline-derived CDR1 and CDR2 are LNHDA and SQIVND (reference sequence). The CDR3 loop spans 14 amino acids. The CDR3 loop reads CASIVVGQGYEQYV. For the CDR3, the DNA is TGTGCCAGTATAGTCGTGGGACAGGGTTACGAGCAGTACGTC.

In DNA, the CDR3 is TGCGCCAGCAGCTTATCACAGGGAGGGGAGACCCAGTACTTC. The encoded protein is CASSLSQGGETQYF. The rearrangement uses TRBV5-1 and TRBJ2-5; weak D call: TRBD2 (7 bases). V lost 2 bases, J lost 5 bases, and 13 bases lay in between. Germline V CDR1 and CDR2: SGHRS, YFSETQ. The CDR3 runs 14 residues.

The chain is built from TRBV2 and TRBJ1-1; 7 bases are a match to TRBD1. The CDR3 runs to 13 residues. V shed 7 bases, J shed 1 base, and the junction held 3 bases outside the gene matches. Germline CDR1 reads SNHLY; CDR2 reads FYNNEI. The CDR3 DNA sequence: TGTGCCAGCAAGGGACAGCCGAACACTGAAGCTTTCTTT. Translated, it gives CASKGQPNTEAFF.

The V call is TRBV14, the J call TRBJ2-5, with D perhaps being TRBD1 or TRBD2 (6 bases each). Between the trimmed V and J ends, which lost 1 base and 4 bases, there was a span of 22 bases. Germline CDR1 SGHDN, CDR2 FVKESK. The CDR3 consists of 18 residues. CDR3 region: CASSQGLRGTGAGETQYF. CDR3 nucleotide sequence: TGTGCCAGCAGCCAAGGGTTACGAGGCACGGGGGCCGGAGAGACCCAGTACTTC. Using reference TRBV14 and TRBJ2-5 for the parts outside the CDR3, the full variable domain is EAGVTQFPSHSVIEKGQTVTLRCDPISGHDNLYWYRRVMGKEIKFLLHFVKESKQDESGMPNNRFLAERTGGTYSTLKVQPAELEDSGVYFCASSQGLRGTGAGETQYFGPGTRLLVL.

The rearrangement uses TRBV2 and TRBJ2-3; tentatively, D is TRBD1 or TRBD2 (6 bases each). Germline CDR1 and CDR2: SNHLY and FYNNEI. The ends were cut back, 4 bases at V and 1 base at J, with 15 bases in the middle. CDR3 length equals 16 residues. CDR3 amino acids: CASSGGGGRRTDTQYF. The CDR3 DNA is TGTGCCAGCAGTGGGGGTGGGGGGCGCCGCACAGATACGCAGTATTTT. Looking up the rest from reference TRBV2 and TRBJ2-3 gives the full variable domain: EPEVTQTPSHQVTQMGQEVILRCVPISNHLYFYWYRQILGQKVEFLVSFYNNEISEKSEIFDDQFSVERPDGSNFTLKIRSTKLEDSAMYFCASSGGGGRRTDTQYFGPGTRLTVL.

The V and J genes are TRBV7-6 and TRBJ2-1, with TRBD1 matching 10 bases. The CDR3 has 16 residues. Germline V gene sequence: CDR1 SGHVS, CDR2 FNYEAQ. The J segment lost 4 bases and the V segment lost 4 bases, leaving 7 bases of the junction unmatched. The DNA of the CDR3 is TGTGCCAGCAGCTACTCCGGGACAGGGGTATACAATGAGCAGTTCTTC. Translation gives CASSYSGTGVYNEQFF.

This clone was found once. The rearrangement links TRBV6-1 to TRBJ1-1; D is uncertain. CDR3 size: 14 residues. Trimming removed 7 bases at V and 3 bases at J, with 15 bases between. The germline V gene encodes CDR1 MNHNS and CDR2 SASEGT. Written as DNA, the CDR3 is TGTGCCAGCACTAGAATCGGGGAGGACACTGAAGCTTTCTTT. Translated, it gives CASTRIGEDTEAFF.

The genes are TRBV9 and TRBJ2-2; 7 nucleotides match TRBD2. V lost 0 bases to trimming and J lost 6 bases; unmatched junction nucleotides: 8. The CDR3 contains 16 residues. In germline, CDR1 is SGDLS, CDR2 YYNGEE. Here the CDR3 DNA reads TGTGCCAGCAGCGTAGCTACGCCAGCGGGGTCCGGGGAGCTGTTTTTT. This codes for CASSVATPAGSGELFF.

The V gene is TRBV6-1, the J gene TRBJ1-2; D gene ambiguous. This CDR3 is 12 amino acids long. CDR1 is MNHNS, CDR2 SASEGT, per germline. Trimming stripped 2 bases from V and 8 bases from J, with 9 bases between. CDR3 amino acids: CASSERVWGYTF. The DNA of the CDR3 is TGTGCCAGCAGTGAACGCGTCTGGGGCTACACCTTC.

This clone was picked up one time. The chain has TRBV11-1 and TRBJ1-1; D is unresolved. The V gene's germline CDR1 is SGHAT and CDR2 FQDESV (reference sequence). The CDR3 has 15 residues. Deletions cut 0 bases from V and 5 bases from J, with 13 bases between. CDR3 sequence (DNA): TGTGCCAGCAGCTTAGCGCCATGGGGTAGGACTGAAGCTTTCTTT. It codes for CASSLAPWGRTEAFF.

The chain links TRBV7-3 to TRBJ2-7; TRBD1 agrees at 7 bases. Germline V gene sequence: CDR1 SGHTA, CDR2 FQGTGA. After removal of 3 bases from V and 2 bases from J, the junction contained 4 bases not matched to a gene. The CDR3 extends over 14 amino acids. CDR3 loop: CASSFTGVTYEQYV. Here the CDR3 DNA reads TGTGCCAGCAGCTTTACAGGGGTAACCTACGAGCAGTACGTC.

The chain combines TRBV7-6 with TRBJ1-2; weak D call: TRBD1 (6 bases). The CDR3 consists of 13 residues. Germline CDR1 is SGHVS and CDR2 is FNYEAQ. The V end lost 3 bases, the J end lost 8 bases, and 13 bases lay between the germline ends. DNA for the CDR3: TGTGCCAGCAGCTTCGGGACAACTGAAGGCTACACCTTC. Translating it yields CASSFGTTEGYTF.

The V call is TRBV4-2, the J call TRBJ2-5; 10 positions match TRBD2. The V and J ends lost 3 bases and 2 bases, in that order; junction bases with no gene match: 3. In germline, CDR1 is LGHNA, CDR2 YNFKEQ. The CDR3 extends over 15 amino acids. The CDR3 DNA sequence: TGTGCCAGCAGCCAGCCGGGACTAGCGCAAGAGACCCAGTACTTC. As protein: CASSQPGLAQETQYF.

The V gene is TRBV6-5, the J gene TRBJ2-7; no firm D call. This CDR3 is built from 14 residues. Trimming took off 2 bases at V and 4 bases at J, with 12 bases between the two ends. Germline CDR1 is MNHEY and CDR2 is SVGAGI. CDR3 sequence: CASSYGSDLYEQYF. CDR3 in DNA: TGTGCCAGCAGTTACGGCTCCGACCTATACGAGCAGTACTTC.

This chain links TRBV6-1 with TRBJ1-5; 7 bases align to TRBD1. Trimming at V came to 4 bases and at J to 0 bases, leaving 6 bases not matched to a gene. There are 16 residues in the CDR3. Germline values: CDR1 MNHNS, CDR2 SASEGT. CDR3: CASSGGQSYSNQPQHF. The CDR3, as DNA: TGTGCCAGCAGTGGGGGACAGAGTTATAGCAATCAGCCCCAGCATTTT.

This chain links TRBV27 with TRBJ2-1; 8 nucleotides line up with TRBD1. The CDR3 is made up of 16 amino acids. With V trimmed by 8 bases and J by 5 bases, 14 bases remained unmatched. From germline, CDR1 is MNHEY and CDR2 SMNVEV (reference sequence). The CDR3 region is CASRRTPGQANNEQFF. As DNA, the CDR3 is TGTGCCAGCCGCCGCACCCCGGGACAGGCCAACAATGAGCAGTTCTTC.